This T cell receptor (beta chain) was observed in a study of long-term antiretroviral therapy in people with HIV. Study-wide points: Subsequent to ART, diversity was augmented yet persisted below that of transplant donor controls.

Version v3.0 of the immunoSEQ assay ran at survey level. Assay used: immunoSEQ multiplex PCR; TCRdb lists only in-frame clones, some missing. This sample yields about 43,000 clones, of which roughly nine tenths are seen a single time; roughly 5% belongs to the top ten. Inclusion required at least two post-ART and at least one pre-ART PBMC samples. Every specimen held between about 0.9-11 million cryopreserved PBMC. These were thawed and washed before DNA extraction. Germline values: CDR1 SNHLY, CDR2 FYNNEI. Trimming shortened V by 5 bases and J by 10 bases, and 14 bases separated the two germline ends. The CDR3 has 12 amino acids. As regards this clone: Its target is not known.

The receptor comes from a woman aged 45-60 years with HIV. V and J are TRBV2 and TRBJ1-1; the D gene is possibly TRBD1 (6 bases). Sequencing was performed on unsorted PBMCs, taken 0.1 years before starting antiretroviral therapy. The DNA for the CDR3 is TGTGCCAGCAGTCAACAGGGTTTCGGAGCTTTCTTT. It yields the protein CASSQQGFGAFF.